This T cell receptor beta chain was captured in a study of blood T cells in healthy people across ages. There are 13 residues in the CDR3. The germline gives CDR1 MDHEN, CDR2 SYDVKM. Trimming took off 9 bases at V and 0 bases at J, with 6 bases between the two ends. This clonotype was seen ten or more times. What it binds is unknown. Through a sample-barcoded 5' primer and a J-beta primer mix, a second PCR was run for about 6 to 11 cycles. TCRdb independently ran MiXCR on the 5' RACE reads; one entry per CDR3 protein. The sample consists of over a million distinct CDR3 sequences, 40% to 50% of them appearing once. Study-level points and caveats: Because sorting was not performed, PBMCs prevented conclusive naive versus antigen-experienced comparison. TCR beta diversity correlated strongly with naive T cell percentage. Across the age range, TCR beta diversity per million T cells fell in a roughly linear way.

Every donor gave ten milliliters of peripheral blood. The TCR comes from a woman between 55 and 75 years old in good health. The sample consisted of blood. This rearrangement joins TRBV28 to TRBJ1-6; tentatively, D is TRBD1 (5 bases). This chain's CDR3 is CASDSSYNSPLHF. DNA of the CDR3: TGTGCCAGTGACAGCTCCTATAATTCACCCCTCCACTTT.